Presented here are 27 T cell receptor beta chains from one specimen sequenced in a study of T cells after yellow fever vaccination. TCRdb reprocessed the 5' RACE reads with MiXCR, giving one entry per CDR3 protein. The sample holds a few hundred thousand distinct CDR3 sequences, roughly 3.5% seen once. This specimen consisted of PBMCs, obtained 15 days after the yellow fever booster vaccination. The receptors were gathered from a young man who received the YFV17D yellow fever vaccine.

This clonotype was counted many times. CDR3 DNA sequence: TGCGCCAGCAGCCAAGTAGGGGGGAGCTCCTACAATGAGCAGTTCTTC. It encodes CASSQVGGSSYNEQFF. The chain couples TRBV4-3 to TRBJ2-1, with D perhaps given as TRBD1 or TRBD2 (6 bases each). Looked up from germline, CDR1 is LGHNA and CDR2 is YSLEER. V dropped 1 base and J dropped 0 bases, with 10 bases sitting between them. The CDR3 has 16 residues.

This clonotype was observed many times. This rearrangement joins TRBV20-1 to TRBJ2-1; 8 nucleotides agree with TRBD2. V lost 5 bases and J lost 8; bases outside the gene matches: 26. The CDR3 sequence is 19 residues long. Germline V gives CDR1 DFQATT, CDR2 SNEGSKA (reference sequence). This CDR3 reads CSAAGEWGTSGIPGYEQFF. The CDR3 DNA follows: TGCAGTGCTGCAGGGGAATGGGGAACTAGCGGTATCCCGGGGTATGAGCAGTTCTTC.

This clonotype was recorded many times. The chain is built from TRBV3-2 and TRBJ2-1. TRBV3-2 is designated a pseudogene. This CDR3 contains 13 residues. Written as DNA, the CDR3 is TGTGCCAGCAGCCCAACCAATTCGAATGAGCAGTTCTTC. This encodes CASSPTNSNEQFF.

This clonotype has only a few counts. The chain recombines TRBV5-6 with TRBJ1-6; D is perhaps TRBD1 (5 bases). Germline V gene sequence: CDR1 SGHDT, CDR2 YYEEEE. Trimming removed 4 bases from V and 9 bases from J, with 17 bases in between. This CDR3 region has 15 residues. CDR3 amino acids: CASSTGGGVSSPLHF. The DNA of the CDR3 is TGTGCCAGCAGCACCGGGGGAGGGGTAAGTTCACCCCTCCACTTT.

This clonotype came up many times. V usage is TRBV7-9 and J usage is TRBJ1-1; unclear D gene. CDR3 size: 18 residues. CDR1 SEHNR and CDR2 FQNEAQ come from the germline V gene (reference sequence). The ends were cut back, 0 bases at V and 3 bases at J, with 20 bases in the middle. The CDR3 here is CASSLAHPPGAGDTEAFF. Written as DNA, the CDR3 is TGTGCCAGCAGCTTAGCCCATCCCCCGGGAGCCGGGGACACTGAAGCTTTCTTT. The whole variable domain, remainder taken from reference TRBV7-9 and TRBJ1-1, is DTGVSQNPRHKITKRGQNVTFRCDPISEHNRLYWYRQTLGQGPEFLTYFQNEAQLEKSRLLSDRFSAERPKGSFSTLEIQRTEQGDSAMYLCASSLAHPPGAGDTEAFFGQGTRLTVV.

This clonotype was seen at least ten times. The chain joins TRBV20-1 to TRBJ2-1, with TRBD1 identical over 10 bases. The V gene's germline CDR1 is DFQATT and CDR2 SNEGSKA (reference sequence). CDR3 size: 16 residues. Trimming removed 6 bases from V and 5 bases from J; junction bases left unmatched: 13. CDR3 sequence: CSAENPTGTGDNEQFF. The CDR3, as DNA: TGCAGTGCCGAAAATCCAACCGGGACAGGGGACAATGAGCAGTTCTTC.

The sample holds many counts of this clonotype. Written as DNA, the CDR3 is TGTGCCAGCAGGGGACAGGGCACGGGAAACACCATATATTTT. As protein: CASRGQGTGNTIYF. J is TRBJ1-3 and V is TRBV7-9, with TRBD1 identical over 9 bases. CDR3 size: 14 residues. Germline V gives CDR1 SEHNR, CDR2 FQNEAQ (reference sequence). Trimming removed 6 bases from V and 4 bases from J; junction bases left unmatched: 4. The full variable domain, with the rest looked up from reference TRBV7-9 and TRBJ1-3, is DTGVSQNPRHKITKRGQNVTFRCDPISEHNRLYWYRQTLGQGPEFLTYFQNEAQLEKSRLLSDRFSAERPKGSFSTLEIQRTEQGDSAMYLCASRGQGTGNTIYFGEGSWLTVV.

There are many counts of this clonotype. CDR3 DNA sequence: TGTGCCAGCAGCTTGGAGGGTTCATGGCTAGCGGTTTACAATGAGCAGTTCTTC. It is translated as CASSLEGSWLAVYNEQFF. This rearrangement joins TRBV7-2 to TRBJ2-1; 7 bases are shared with TRBD2. The CDR3 loop spans 18 amino acids. V lost 3 bases and J lost 4; bases outside the gene matches: 15. Germline V gene data show CDR1 as SGHTA and CDR2 as FQGNSA.

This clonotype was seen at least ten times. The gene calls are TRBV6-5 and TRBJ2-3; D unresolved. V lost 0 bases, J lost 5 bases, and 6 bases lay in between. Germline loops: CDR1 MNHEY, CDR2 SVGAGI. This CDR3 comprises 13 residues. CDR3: CASSYSLGDTQYF. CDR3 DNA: TGTGCCAGCAGTTACTCGCTCGGAGATACGCAGTATTTT.

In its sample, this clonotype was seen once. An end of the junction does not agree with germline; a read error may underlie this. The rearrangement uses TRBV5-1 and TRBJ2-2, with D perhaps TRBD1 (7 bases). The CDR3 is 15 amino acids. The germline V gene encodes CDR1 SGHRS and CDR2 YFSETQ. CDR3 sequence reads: CASSLATGDTGGLFF. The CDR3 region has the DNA TGCGCCAGCAGCTTGGCTACAGGGGACACCGGGGGGCTGTTTTTT.

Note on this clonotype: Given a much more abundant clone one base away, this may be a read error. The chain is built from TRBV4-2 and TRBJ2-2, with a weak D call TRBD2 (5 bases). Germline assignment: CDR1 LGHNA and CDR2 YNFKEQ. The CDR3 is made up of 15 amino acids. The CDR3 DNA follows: TGTGCCAGCAGCCGATCAACGGTGGGAACCGGGGAGCTGTGTTTT. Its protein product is CASSRSTVGTGELCF.

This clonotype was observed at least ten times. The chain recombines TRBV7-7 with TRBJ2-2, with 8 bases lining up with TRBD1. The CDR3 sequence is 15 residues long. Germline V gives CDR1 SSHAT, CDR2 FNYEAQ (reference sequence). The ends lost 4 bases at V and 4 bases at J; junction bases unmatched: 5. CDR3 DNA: TGTGCCAGCAGCTCAAAGCAGGGGGCCACCGGGGAGCTGTTTTTT. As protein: CASSSKQGATGELFF.

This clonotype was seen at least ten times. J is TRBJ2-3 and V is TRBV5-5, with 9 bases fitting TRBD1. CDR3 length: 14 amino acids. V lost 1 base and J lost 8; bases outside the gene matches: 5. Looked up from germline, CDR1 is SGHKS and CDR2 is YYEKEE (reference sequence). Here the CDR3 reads CASSLRQGVITQYF. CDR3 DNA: TGTGCCAGCAGCTTGAGACAGGGGGTAATTACGCAGTATTTT.

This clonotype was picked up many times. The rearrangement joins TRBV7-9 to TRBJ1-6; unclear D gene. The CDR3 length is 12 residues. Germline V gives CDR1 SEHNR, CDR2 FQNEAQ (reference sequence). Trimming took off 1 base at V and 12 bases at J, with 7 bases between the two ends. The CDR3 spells CASSLVGKPLHF. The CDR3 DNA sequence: TGTGCCAGCAGCTTAGTCGGGAAACCCCTCCACTTT.

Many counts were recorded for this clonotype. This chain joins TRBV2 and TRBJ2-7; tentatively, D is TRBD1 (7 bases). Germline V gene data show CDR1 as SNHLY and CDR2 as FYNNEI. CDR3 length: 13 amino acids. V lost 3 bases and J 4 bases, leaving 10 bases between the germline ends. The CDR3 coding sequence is TGTGCCAGCAGTGACCCAGGGGGGTACGAGCAGTACGTC. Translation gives CASSDPGGYEQYV.

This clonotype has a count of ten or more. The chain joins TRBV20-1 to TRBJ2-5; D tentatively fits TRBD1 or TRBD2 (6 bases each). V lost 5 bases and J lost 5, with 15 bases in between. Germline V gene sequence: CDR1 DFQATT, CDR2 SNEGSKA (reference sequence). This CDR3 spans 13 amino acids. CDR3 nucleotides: TGCAGTGCTCCCATAGGGGGGATCGAGACCCAGTACTTC. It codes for CSAPIGGIETQYF.

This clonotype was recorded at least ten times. Here the CDR3 reads CASRRGGRTGNTIYF. DNA for the CDR3: TGTGCCAGCCGCCGGGGGGGGAGGACTGGAAACACCATATATTTT. This chain connects TRBV6-5 to TRBJ1-3; the D gene is possibly TRBD1 (5 bases). V shed 8 bases and J shed 2 bases, with 16 bases lying between them. The CDR3 runs 15 residues. Germline V CDR1 and CDR2: MNHEY, SVGAGI.

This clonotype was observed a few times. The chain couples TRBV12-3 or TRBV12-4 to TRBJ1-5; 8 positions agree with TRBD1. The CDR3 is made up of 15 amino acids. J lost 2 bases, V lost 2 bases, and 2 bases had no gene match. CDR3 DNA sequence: TGTGCCAGCAGTTTAATGACAGGGGGCAATCAGCCCCAGCATTTT. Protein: CASSLMTGGNQPQHF.

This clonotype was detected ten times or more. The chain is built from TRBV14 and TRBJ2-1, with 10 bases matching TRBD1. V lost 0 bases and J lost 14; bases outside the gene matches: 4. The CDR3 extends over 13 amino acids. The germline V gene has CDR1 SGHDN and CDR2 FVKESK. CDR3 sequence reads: CASSQDRGTGEFF. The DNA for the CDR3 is TGTGCCAGCAGCCAAGATAGGGGGACAGGGGAGTTCTTC.

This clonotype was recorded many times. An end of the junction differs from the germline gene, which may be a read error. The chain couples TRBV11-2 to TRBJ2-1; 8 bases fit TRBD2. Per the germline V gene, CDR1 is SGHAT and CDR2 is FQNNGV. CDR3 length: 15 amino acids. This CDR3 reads CASTLAGRIGNEQFF. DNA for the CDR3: TGTGCCAGCACCTTAGCGGGACGGATAGGGAATGAGCAGTTCTTC.

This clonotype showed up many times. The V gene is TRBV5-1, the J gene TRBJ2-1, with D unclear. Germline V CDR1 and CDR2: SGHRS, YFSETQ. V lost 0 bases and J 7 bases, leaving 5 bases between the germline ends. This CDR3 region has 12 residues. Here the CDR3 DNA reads TGCGCCAGCAGCTTGGGTCGGAATGAGCAGTTCTTC. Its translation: CASSLGRNEQFF.

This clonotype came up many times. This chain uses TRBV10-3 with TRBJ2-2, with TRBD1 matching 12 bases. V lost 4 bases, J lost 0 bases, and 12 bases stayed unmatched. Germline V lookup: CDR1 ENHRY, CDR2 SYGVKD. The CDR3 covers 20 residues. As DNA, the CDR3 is TGTGCCATCAGTGCCCCGGCCGGGACAGGGGGCCCCACGAACACCGGGGAGCTGTTTTTT. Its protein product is CAISAPAGTGGPTNTGELFF.

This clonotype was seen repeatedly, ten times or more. The CDR3 spells CAISDSQGVLSEQYF. The CDR3, as DNA: TGTGCCATCAGTGACTCCCAGGGAGTACTCTCCGAGCAGTACTTC. The V call is TRBV10-3, the J call TRBJ2-7; D is tentatively TRBD1 or TRBD2 (5 bases each). There are 15 residues in the CDR3. In germline, CDR1 is ENHRY, CDR2 SYGVKD. V was shortened by 3 bases and J by 6 bases, with 18 bases between the two germline ends.

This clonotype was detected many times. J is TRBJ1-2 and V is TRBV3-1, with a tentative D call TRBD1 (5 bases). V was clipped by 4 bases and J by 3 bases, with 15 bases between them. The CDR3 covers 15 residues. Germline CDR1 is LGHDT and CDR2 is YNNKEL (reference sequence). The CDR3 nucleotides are TGTGCCAGCAGCCCCATGGTGGGGGGAGACTATGGCTACACCTTC. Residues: CASSPMVGGDYGYTF.

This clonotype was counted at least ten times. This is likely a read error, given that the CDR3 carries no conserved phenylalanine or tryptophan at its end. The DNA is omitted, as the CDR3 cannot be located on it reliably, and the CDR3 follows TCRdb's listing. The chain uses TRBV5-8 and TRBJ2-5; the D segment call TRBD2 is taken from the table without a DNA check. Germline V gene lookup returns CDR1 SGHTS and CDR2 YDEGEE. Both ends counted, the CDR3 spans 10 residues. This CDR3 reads CASSQGLHKL.

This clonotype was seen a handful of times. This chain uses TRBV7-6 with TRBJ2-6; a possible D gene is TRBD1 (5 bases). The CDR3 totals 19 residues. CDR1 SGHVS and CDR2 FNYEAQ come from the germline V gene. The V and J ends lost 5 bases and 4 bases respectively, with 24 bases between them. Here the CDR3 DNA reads TGTGCCAGCAGCAGACGACCCGAGACAGCCGCTCAAGGGGCCAACGTCCTGACTTTC. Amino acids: CASSRRPETAAQGANVLTF.

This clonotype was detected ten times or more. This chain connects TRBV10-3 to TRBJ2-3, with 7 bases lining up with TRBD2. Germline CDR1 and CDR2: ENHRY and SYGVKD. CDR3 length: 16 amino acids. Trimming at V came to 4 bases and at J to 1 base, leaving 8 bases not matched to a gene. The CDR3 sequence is CAISGISSGGTDTQYF. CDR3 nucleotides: TGTGCCATCAGTGGGATCTCTAGCGGAGGCACAGATACGCAGTATTTT.